This T cell receptor (beta chain) was captured by sequencing in a study of beta chain features in type 1 diabetes. A few counts support this clone. Investigators reverse transcribed all isolated RNA, so they sequenced expressed TCRB transcripts. The protocol was immunoSEQ multiplex PCR, while the TCRdb copy is restricted to in-frame clones and leaves out a portion. Altogether 900,000 or so clones are present, roughly 15% being singletons, with the ten largest covering 0.02% to 0.025%. CDR1 is SGHDT and CDR2 is YYEEEE in the germline V gene. V trimming: 1 base; J trimming: 7 bases; junction bases outside the gene matches: 9. The CDR3 has 16 residues.

This receptor was taken from a woman aged 18-29 years in good health. The sample consisted of naive CD4+ T cells from blood. The chain links TRBV5-6 to TRBJ2-2; 8 bases agree with TRBD2. The CDR3 nucleotides are TGTGCCAGCAGCTTGTACGGGAGGGCCCCGGGCGGGGAGCTGTTTTTT. Translation gives CASSLYGRAPGGELFF.